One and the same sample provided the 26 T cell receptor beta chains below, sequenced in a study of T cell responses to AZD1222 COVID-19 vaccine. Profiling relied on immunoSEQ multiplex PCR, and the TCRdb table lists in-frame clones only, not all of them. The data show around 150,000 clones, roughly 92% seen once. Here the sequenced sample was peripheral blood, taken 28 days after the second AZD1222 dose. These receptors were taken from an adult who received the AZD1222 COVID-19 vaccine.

The CDR3 region is CASSSNYGYTF. CDR3 coding DNA: TGTGCCAGCAGTTCAAACTATGGCTACACCTTC. V is TRBV12-3 or TRBV12-4 and J is TRBJ1-2; no reliable D call. Trimming shortened V by 4 bases and J by 2 bases, and 2 bases separated the two germline ends. The CDR3 length is 11 residues.

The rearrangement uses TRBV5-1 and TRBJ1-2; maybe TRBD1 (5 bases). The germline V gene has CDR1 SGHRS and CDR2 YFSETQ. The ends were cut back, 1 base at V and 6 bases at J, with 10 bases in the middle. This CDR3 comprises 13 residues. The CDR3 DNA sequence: TGCGCCAGCAGCTTGCTGGGGGGGAATGGCTACACCTTC. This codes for CASSLLGGNGYTF.

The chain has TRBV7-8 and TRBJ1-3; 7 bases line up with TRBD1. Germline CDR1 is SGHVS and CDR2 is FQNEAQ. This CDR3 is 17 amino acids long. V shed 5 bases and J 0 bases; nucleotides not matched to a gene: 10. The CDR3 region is CASSRRGTAFSGNTIYF. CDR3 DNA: TGTGCCAGCAGCCGACGAGGGACAGCCTTCTCTGGAAACACCATATATTTT.

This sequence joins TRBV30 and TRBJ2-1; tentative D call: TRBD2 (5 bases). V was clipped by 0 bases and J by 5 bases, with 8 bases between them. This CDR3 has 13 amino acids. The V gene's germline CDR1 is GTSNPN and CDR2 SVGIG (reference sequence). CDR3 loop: CAWSVLGNNEQFF. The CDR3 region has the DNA TGTGCCTGGAGTGTACTAGGGAACAATGAGCAGTTCTTC.

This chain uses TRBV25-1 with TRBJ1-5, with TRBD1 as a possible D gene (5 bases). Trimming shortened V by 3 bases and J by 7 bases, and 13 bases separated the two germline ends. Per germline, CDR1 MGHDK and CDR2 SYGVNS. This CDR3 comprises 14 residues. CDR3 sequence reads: CASSDGGSRQPQHF. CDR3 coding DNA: TGTGCCAGCAGTGACGGGGGTTCTAGGCAGCCCCAGCATTTT.

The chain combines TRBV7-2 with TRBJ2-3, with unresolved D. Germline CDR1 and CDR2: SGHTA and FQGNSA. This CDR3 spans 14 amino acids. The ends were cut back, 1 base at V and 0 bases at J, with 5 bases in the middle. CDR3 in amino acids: CASSLVSSTDTQYF. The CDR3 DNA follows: TGTGCCAGCAGCTTAGTATCAAGCACAGATACGCAGTATTTT.

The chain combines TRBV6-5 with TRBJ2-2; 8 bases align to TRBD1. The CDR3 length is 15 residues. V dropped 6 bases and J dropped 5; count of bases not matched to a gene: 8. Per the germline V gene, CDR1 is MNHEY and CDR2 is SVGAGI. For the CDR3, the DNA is TGTGCCAGCAGGACCGGGACAGGACCTACCGGGGAGCTGTTTTTT. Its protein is CASRTGTGPTGELFF.

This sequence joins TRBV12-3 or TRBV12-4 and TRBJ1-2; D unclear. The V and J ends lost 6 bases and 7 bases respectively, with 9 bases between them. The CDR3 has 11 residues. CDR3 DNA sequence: TGTGCCAGCAGGGGGAGGTCTGGCTACACCTTC. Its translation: CASRGRSGYTF.

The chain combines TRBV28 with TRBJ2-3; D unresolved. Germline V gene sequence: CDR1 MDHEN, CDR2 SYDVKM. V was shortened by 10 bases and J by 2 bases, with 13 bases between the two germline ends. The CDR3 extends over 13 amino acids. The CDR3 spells CATTNSDTDTQYF. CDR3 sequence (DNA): TGTGCCACCACCAATTCGGACACAGATACGCAGTATTTT.

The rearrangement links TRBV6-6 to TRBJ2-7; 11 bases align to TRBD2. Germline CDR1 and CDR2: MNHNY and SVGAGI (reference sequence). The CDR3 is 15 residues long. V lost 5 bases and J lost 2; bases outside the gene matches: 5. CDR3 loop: CASSAGTSGPYEQYF. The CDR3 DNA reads TGTGCCAGCAGTGCCGGGACTAGCGGCCCCTACGAGCAGTACTTC.

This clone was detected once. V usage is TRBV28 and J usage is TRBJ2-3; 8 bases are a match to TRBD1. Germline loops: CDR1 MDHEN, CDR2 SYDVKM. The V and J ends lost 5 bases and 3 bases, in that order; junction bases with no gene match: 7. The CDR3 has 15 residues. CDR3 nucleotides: TGTGCCAGCAGTCTCCTGGACAGGGAGACAGATACGCAGTATTTT. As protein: CASSLLDRETDTQYF.

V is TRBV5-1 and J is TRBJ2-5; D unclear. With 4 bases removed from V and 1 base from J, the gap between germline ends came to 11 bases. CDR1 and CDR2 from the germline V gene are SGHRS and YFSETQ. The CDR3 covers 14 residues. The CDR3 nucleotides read TGCGCCAGCAGCCCTGAGCGTTCCCAAGAGACCCAGTACTTC. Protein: CASSPERSQETQYF.

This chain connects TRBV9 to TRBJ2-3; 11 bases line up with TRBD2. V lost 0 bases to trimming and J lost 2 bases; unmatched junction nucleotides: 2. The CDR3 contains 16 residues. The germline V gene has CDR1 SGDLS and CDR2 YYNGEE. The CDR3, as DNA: TGTGCCAGCAGCGTAGGACTAGCGGGACACACAGATACGCAGTATTTT. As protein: CASSVGLAGHTDTQYF.

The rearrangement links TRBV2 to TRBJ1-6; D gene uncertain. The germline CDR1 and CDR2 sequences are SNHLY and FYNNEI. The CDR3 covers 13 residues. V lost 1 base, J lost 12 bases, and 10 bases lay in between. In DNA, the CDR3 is TGTGCCAGCAGTGAAGTAGAGGCTATACCCCTCCACTTT. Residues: CASSEVEAIPLHF.

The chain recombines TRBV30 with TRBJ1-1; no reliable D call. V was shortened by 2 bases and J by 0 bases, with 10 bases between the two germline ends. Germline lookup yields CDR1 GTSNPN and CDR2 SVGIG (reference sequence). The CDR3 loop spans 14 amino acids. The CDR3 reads CAWSSGFLNTEAFF. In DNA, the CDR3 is TGTGCCTGGAGTTCGGGGTTTTTGAACACTGAAGCTTTCTTT.

In DNA, the CDR3 is TGTGCCAGCAGCCCACACTTGCGGGTGGCTAACTATGGCTACACCTTC. Protein product: CASSPHLRVANYGYTF. This chain connects TRBV7-8 to TRBJ1-2, with no clear D. This CDR3 has 16 residues. V was pared by 5 bases and J by 0 bases, with 16 bases between. In germline, CDR1 is SGHVS, CDR2 FQNEAQ.

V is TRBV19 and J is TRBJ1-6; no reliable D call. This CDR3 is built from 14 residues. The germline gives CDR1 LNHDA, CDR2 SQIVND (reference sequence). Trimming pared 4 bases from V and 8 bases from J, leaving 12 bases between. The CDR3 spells CASSNVLMDSPLHF. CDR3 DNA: TGTGCCAGTAGTAATGTATTAATGGATTCACCCCTCCACTTT.

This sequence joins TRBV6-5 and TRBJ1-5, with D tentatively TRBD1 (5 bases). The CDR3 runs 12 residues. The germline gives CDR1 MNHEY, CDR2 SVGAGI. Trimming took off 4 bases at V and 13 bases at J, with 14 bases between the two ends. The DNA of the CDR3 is TGTGCCAGCAGTTCCCTAGACAGATTACAGCATTTT. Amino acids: CASSSLDRLQHF.

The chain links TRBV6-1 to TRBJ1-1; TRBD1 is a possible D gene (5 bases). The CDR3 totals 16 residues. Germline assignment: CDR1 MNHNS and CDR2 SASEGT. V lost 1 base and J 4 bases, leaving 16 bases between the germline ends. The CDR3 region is CASSEGSGMRGTEAFF. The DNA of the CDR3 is TGTGCCAGCAGTGAAGGGTCGGGGATGAGGGGCACTGAAGCTTTCTTT.

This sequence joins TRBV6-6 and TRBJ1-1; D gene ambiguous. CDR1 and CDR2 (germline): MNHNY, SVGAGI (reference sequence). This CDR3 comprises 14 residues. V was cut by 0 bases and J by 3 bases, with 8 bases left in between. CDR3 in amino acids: CASSYSIGDTEAFF. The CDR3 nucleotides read TGTGCCAGCAGTTACTCGATCGGGGACACTGAAGCTTTCTTT.

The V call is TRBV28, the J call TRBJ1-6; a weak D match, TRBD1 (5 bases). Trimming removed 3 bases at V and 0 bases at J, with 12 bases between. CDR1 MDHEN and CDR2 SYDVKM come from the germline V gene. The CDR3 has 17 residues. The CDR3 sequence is CASSLSRGSSYNSPLHF. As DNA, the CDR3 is TGTGCCAGCAGTTTGAGTAGGGGCAGCTCCTATAATTCACCCCTCCACTTT.

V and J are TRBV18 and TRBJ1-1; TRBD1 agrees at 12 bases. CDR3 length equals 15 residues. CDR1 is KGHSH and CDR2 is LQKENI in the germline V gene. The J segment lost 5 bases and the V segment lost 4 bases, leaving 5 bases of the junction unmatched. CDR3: CASSLGQGALTEAFF. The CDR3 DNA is TGTGCCAGCTCACTGGGACAGGGGGCATTAACTGAAGCTTTCTTT.

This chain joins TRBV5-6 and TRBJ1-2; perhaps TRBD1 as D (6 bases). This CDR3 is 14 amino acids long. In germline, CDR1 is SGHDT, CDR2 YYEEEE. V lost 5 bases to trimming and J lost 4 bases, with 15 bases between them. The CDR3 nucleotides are TGTGCCAGCAGACGTCCGGGGGCAATCTATGGCTACACCTTC. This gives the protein CASRRPGAIYGYTF.

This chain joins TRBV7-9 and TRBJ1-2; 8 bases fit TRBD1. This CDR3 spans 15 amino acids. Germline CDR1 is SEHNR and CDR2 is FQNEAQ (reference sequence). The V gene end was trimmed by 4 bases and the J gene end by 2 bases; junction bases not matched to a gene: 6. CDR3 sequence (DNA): TGTGCCAGCAGCTATCAGACAGGGGTAAACTATGGCTACACCTTC. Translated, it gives CASSYQTGVNYGYTF.

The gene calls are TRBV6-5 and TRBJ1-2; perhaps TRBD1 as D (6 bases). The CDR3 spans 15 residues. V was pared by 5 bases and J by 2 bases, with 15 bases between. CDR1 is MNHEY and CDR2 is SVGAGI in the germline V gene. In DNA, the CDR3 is TGTGCCAGCAGTACGGCGACAGGTTCAAACTATGGCTACACCTTC. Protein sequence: CASSTATGSNYGYTF.

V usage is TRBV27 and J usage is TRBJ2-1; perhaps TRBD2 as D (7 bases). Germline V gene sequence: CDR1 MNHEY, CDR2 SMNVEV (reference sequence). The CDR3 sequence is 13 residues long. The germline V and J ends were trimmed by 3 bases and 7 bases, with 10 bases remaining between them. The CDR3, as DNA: TGTGCCAGCAGTTTTGGGGGGGCGAATGAGCAGTTCTTC. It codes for CASSFGGANEQFF.